This T cell receptor (beta chain) was recovered during a study of cytomegalovirus exposure and HLA in healthy donors. Turning to the study itself: The 95 to 150 validation repertoires and the 650 to 850 first-cohort repertoires shared a platform, a later analysis reported.

The protocol was immunoSEQ multiplex PCR, while the TCRdb copy is restricted to in-frame clones and leaves out a portion. The sample records about 170,000 clones, roughly 91% being singletons. In its sample, this clone was seen a few times. Germline V CDR1 and CDR2: GTSNPN, SVGIG (reference sequence). The junction had 4 bases not matched to a gene; V was cut back by 7 bases and J by 8 bases. The CDR3 extends over 10 amino acids. The J gene is TRBJ1-2, the V gene TRBV30, with 7 bases aligning to TRBD1. What was sequenced was PBMCs. This sequence was found in a woman under 30 in good health and CMV-seropositive. The CDR3 here is CASTGSGYTF. CDR3 bases: TGTGCCTCGACAGGGTCCGGCTACACCTTC.